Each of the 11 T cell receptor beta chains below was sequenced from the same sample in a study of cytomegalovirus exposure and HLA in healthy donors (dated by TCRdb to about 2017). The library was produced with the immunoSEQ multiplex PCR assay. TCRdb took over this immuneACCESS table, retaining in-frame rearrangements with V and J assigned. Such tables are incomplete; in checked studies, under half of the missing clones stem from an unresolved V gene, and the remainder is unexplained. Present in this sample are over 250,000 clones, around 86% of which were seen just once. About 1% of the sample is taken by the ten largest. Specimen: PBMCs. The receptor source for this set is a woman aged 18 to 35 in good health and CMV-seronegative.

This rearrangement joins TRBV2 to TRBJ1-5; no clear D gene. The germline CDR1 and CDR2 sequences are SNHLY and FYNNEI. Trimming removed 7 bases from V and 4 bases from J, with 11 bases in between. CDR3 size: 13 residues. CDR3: CASTPGLNQPQHF. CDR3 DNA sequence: TGTGCCAGCACACCTGGGCTTAATCAGCCCCAGCATTTT.

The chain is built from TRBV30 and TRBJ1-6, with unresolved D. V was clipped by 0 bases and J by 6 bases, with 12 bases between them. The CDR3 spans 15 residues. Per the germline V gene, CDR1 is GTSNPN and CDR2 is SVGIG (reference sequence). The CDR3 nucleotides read TGTGCCTGGAGTGTACCAGGCAACATTAATTCACCCCTCCACTTT. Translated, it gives CAWSVPGNINSPLHF.

In DNA, the CDR3 is TGTGCCAGCTCACATAAGACAGGGGATCTGACCTTCTATGGCTACACCTTC. It specifies CASSHKTGDLTFYGYTF. The V and J genes are TRBV18 and TRBJ1-2, with 8 nucleotides matching TRBD1. Germline assignment: CDR1 KGHSH and CDR2 LQKENI. The CDR3 covers 17 residues. Trimming at V came to 4 bases and at J to 4 bases, leaving 14 bases not matched to a gene.

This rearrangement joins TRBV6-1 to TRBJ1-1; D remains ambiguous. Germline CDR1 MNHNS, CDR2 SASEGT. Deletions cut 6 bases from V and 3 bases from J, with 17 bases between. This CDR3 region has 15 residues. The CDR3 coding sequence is TGTGCCAGCAGGATCCCTCAGTGGAGGGACACTGAAGCTTTCTTT. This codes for CASRIPQWRDTEAFF.

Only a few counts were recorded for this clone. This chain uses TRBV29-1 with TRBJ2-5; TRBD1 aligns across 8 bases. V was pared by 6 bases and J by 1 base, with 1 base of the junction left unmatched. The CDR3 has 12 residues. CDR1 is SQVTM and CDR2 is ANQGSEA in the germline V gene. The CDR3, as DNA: TGCAGCGTGGGACAGGCCCAAGAGACCCAGTACTTC. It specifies CSVGQAQETQYF.

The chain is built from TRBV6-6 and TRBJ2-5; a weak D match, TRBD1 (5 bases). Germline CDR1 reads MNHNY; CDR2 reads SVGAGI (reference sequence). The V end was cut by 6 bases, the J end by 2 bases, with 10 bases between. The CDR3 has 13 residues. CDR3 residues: CASSRTIQETQYF. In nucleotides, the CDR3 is TGTGCCAGCAGCCGGACAATACAAGAGACCCAGTACTTC.

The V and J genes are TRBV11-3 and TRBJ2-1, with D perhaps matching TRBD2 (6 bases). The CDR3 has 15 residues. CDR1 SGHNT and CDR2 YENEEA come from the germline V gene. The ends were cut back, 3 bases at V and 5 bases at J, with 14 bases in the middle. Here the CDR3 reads CASSFLASDHNEQFF. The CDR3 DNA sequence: TGTGCCAGCAGCTTCTTGGCTAGCGACCACAATGAGCAGTTCTTC.

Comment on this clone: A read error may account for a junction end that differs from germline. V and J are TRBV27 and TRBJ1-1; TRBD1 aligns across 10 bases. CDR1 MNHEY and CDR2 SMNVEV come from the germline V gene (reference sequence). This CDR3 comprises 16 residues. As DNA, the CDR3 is TGTGCCAGCAGTTTATTGGCGGGACAGGGGAACGCTGAAGCTTTCTTT. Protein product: CASSLLAGQGNAEAFF.

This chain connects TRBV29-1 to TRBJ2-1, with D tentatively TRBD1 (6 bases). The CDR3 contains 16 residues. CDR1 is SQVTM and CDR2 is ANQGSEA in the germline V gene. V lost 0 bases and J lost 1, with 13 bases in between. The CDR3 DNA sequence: TGCAGCGTTGAAGATCCGACAGGTCCGTCCTACAATGAGCAGTTCTTC. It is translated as CSVEDPTGPSYNEQFF.

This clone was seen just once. The CDR3 DNA is TGTGCCAGCAGTGGGCAGGAGGCCTATGGCTACACCTTC. It codes for CASSGQEAYGYTF. The chain is built from TRBV6-1 and TRBJ1-2; D gene uncertain. CDR3 size: 13 residues. The V and J ends lost 4 bases and 4 bases respectively, with 10 bases between them. Germline V gives CDR1 MNHNS, CDR2 SASEGT.

DNA of the CDR3: TGCGCCAGCAGCCAAAACTCAGGGGGAGAGACCCAGTACTTC. Translating gives CASSQNSGGETQYF. This chain joins TRBV4-3 and TRBJ2-5; 7 bases match TRBD1. J was trimmed by 4 bases and V by 2 bases; bases with no gene match: 4. Germline CDR1 is LGHNA and CDR2 is YSLEER. This CDR3 spans 14 amino acids.